Listed below are T cell receptor beta chains from one sample, sequenced in a study of graft-versus-host responses after intestinal transplantation. These receptors' targets are unknown. The repertoire was sequenced with immunoSEQ multiplex PCR; TCRdb's copy has only in-frame clones and lacks some. The sample includes more than 95,000 clones, more than 75% of them seen just once. This specimen was unstimulated CD4+ T cells sorted from spleen or lymph node cells, taken before intestinal transplant. Every receptor here comes from a human donor who received an intestinal transplant. Both conserved end residues are part of each CDR3. The D gene is left open where the match is weak. Rows may omit the clone size; those that give it use once, few, many or a size class.

size,V,D,J,CDR3,DNA
NA,TRBV7-4,TRBD1,TRBJ1-6,CASSPPPDRFHSPLHF,TGTGCCAGCAGCCCTCCCCCGGACAGGTTTCATTCACCCCTCCACTTT
NA,TRBV6-5,TRBD1,TRBJ1-2,CASSYTRGTEGYGYTF,TGTGCCAGCAGTTACACCCGCGGGACAGAGGGCTATGGCTACACCTTC
NA,TRBV5-4,TRBD1,TRBJ2-5,CASSVGDRGQETQYF,TGTGCCAGCAGCGTCGGGGACAGGGGTCAAGAGACCCAGTACTTC
NA,TRBV9,TRBD1,TRBJ2-5,CASSVDGTGGGGTQYF,TGTGCCAGCAGCGTAGACGGGACAGGGGGCGGTGGGACCCAGTACTTC
NA,TRBV4-1,TRBD2,TRBJ2-2,CASSQEAGENTGELFF,TGCGCCAGCAGCCAAGAAGCGGGGGAGAACACCGGGGAGCTGTTTTTT
NA,TRBV30,NA,TRBJ1-3,CAWKTGGNTIYF,TGTGCCTGGAAGACGGGTGGAAACACCATATATTTT
NA,TRBV5-5,TRBD1,TRBJ2-3,CASSWWDSPDTQYF,TGTGCCAGCAGCTGGTGGGACAGTCCAGATACGCAGTATTTT
NA,TRBV6-5,NA,TRBJ2-5,CASSFPGGKTQYF,TGTGCCAGCAGTTTTCCAGGGGGGAAGACCCAGTACTTC
NA,TRBV4-1,NA,TRBJ1-2,CASSQGQSPGYTF,TGCGCCAGCAGCCAAGGACAATCGCCCGGCTACACCTTC
NA,TRBV5-4,NA,TRBJ1-2,CASSLEAGGHGYTF,TGTGCCAGCAGCTTGGAGGCAGGTGGCCATGGCTACACCTTC
NA,TRBV6-6,NA,TRBJ1-2,CASSYTDTVGYTF,TGTGCCAGCAGTTACACCGACACGGTTGGCTACACCTTC
NA,TRBV14,NA,TRBJ1-6,CAIATGHGSPLHF,TGTGCCATCGCTACAGGGCATGGTTCACCCCTCCACTTT
NA,TRBV2,TRBD2,TRBJ2-5,CASEPGLGTETQYF,TGTGCCAGCGAACCGGGACTAGGGACGGAGACCCAGTACTTC
NA,TRBV28,TRBD1,TRBJ2-1,CASSFSGQGWVGTNNEQFF,TGTGCCAGCAGTTTTTCGGGACAGGGGTGGGTAGGGACCAACAATGAGCAGTTCTTC
NA,TRBV18,NA,TRBJ2-1,CASSPPGEAYNEQFF,TGTGCCAGCTCACCACCGGGGGAGGCCTACAATGAGCAGTTCTTC
NA,TRBV2,NA,TRBJ2-7,CASRAWGGSYEQYF,TGTGCCAGCAGGGCCTGGGGGGGCTCATACGAGCAGTACTTC
NA,TRBV4-1,TRBD1,TRBJ1-4,CASSQGWGRGQKNEKLFF,TGCGCCAGCAGCCAAGGTTGGGGCAGGGGGCAGAAAAATGAAAAACTGTTTTTT
few,TRBV7-2,NA,TRBJ2-7,CASSLAGPYEQYF,TGTGCCAGCAGCTTAGCGGGACCCTACGAGCAGTACTTC
NA,TRBV4-2,NA,TRBJ2-1,CASSPLEGTNEQFF,TGTGCCAGCAGCCCTCTGGAGGGGACGAATGAGCAGTTCTTC
NA,TRBV27,NA,TRBJ1-1,CASSSDPGPMNTEAFF,TGTGCCAGCAGTTCCGACCCCGGTCCCATGAACACTGAAGCCTTCTTT
NA,TRBV29-1,TRBD2,TRBJ2-3,CSVEGRGGQDTQYF,TGCAGCGTTGAAGGGCGGGGGGGCCAAGATACGCAGTATTTT
NA,TRBV6-1,TRBD2,TRBJ2-1,CASGDGRDEQFF,TGTGCCAGCGGGGACGGGAGGGATGAGCAGTTCTTC
NA,TRBV6-5,NA,TRBJ1-1,CASSRWEGPHREAFF,TGTGCCAGCAGTAGATGGGAGGGGCCTCACCGGGAAGCTTTCTTT
NA,TRBV6-1,TRBD1,TRBJ1-2,CASSPGQGPYYGYTF,TGTGCCAGCTCCCCGGGACAGGGGCCTTACTATGGCTACACCTTC
few,TRBV10-3,NA,TRBJ2-7,CAISEGGGLASEQYF,TGTGCCATCAGTGAGGGGGGGGGCCTAGCTAGCGAGCAGTACTTC
NA,TRBV10-3,NA,TRBJ2-1,CATKLESDEQFF,TGTGCCACCAAACTAGAATCGGATGAGCAGTTCTTC